The next 27 T cell receptor beta chains were all read from a single sample in a study of T cell repertoires in cytomegalovirus infection. TCRdb re-derived calls from the reads in MiXCR, one entry per CDR3 protein. The data show about 920,000 distinct CDR3 sequences, approximately 31% seen once. Which antigens these TCRs recognize remains unknown. The specimen was cultured CD8+ T cells from PBMCs, collected from culture after CMV antigen stimulation. These receptors all stem from a human donor in good health (CMV status not recorded). Some clones in this sample may be carry-over from other donors' samples.

This chain connects TRBV7-8 to TRBJ1-2, with TRBD1 as a possible D gene (5 bases). The V gene's germline CDR1 is SGHVS and CDR2 FQNEAQ. The CDR3 is 14 residues long. V was shortened by 5 bases and J by 6 bases, with 16 bases between the two germline ends. The CDR3: CASSTRDETHGYTF. Here the CDR3 DNA reads TGTGCCAGCAGCACCCGGGACGAGACTCATGGCTACACCTTC.

The chain uses TRBV15 and TRBJ2-7; maybe TRBD2 (6 bases). The CDR3 runs 14 residues. Trimming left V 5 bases short and J 0 bases short, with 11 bases between. Germline CDR1 is LNHNV and CDR2 is YYDKDF (reference sequence). CDR3 in amino acids: CATSRGTGSYEQYF. The CDR3 nucleotides are TGTGCCACCAGCCGCGGGACCGGCTCCTACGAGCAGTACTTC.

In its sample, this clonotype was seen a few times. This rearrangement joins TRBV7-8 to TRBJ2-7; 8 bases are a match to TRBD2. The CDR3 is made up of 13 amino acids. Germline CDR1 is SGHVS and CDR2 is FQNEAQ. The CDR3 sequence is CATRAGESYEQYV. DNA of the CDR3: TGTGCTACCAGAGCGGGGGAATCCTACGAGCAGTACGTC.

The chain joins TRBV4-1 to TRBJ1-5; maybe TRBD1 (6 bases). Germline V CDR1 and CDR2: MGHRA, YSYEKL. The CDR3 spans 17 residues. V lost 0 bases, J lost 3 bases, and 15 bases lay in between. The CDR3: CASSQDEGRGANQPQHF. The CDR3, as DNA: TGCGCCAGCAGCCAAGATGAAGGACGGGGGGCCAATCAGCCCCAGCATTTT.

CDR3 sequence (DNA): TGTGCCAGCAGGGTCGGGGCAGCTAGCACAGATACGCAGTATTTT. Amino acid sequence: CASRVGAASTDTQYF. V is TRBV12-3 or TRBV12-4 and J is TRBJ2-3; tentatively, D is TRBD1 or TRBD2 (5 bases each). The V end was cut by 6 bases, the J end by 0 bases, with 13 bases between. CDR3 size: 15 residues.

A word on this clonotype: A much larger clone lies one base from this, so it may be a read error. The rearrangement joins TRBV7-6 to TRBJ2-1, with D perhaps TRBD1 (5 bases). The CDR3 has 15 amino acids. Per germline, CDR1 SGHVS and CDR2 FNYEAQ. CDR3 DNA sequence: TGTCCCAGCAGCTTAGTCGCAGGGTTCCACAATGAGCAGTTCTTC. Residues: CPSSLVAGFHNEQFF. Full variable domain (rest looked up from reference TRBV7-6 and TRBJ2-1): GAGVSQSPRYKVTKRGQDVALRCDPISGHVSLYWYRQALGQGPEFLTYFNYEAQQDKSGLPNDRFSAERPEGSISTLTIQRTEQRDSAMYRCPSSLVAGFHNEQFFGPGTRLTVL.

The V call is TRBV19, the J call TRBJ2-7; D ambiguous. CDR1 LNHDA and CDR2 SQIVND come from the germline V gene (reference sequence). The CDR3 runs to 16 residues. With 2 bases removed from V and 3 bases from J, the gap between germline ends came to 17 bases. CDR3 region: CASSIMPGGLFYEQYF. CDR3 DNA: TGTGCCAGTAGTATAATGCCAGGCGGATTATTCTACGAGCAGTACTTC. Combining the CDR3 with reference TRBV19 and TRBJ2-7 gives the whole variable domain DGGITQSPKYLFRKEGQNVTLSCEQNLNHDAMYWYRQDPGQGLRLIYYSQIVNDFQKGDIAEGYSVSREKKESFPLTVTSAQKNPTAFYLCASSIMPGGLFYEQYFGPGTRLTVT.

The chain recombines TRBV19 with TRBJ1-4; 8 bases are shared with TRBD1. Germline CDR1 is LNHDA and CDR2 is SQIVND (reference sequence). This CDR3 region has 15 residues. After removal of 6 bases from V and 1 base from J, the junction contained 4 bases not matched to a gene. CDR3 DNA: TGTGCCAGTAGCCACAGGGGGGGAACTAATGAAAAACTGTTTTTT. This codes for CASSHRGGTNEKLFF.

This clonotype was counted between two and nine times. The chain combines TRBV2 with TRBJ1-2; D gene ambiguous. Germline CDR1 reads SNHLY; CDR2 reads FYNNEI. CDR3 size: 13 residues. Trimming left V 8 bases short and J 5 bases short, with 15 bases between. The DNA for the CDR3 is TGTGCCAGCGCCGGGCGCGTTTGGTATGGCTACACCTTC. Amino acid sequence: CASAGRVWYGYTF.

There are a few counts of this clonotype. The V call is TRBV28, the J call TRBJ2-7; D gene unclear. Germline V CDR1 and CDR2: MDHEN, SYDVKM. This CDR3 has 13 residues. The ends were cut back, 3 bases at V and 0 bases at J, with 6 bases in the middle. The CDR3 DNA is TGTGCCAGCAGTTTGAAGAGCTCCTACGAGCAGTACGTC. Protein: CASSLKSSYEQYV.

This clonotype was detected only once. The CDR3 is CATSDRGQGLSYNEQFF. Written as DNA, the CDR3 is TGTGCCACCAGTGACCGAGGGCAGGGGCTCTCCTACAATGAGCAGTTCTTC. The rearrangement links TRBV24-1 to TRBJ2-1, with D maybe TRBD1 (6 bases). The ends were cut back, 4 bases at V and 0 bases at J, with 15 bases in the middle. The germline V gene has CDR1 KGHDR and CDR2 SFDVKD. The length of the CDR3 is 17 residues.

This clonotype was detected many times. V and J are TRBV7-2 and TRBJ1-1; D might be TRBD1 (5 bases). Between the trimmed V and J ends, which lost 1 base and 1 base, there was a span of 22 bases. Germline V gene lookup returns CDR1 SGHTA and CDR2 FQGNSA. The CDR3 is made up of 19 amino acids. DNA of the CDR3: TGTGCCAGCAGCTTAGTACCGGGACGGGGTGGGTCCCCGAACACTGAAGCTTTCTTT. Amino acids: CASSLVPGRGGSPNTEAFF.

This clonotype was recorded many times. The chain carries TRBV7-9 and TRBJ2-7; TRBD1 aligns across 10 bases. The CDR3 loop spans 15 amino acids. Germline CDR1 and CDR2: SEHNR and FQNEAQ (reference sequence). With 4 bases clipped from V and 4 bases from J, the junction kept 7 bases outside the gene matches. Written as DNA, the CDR3 is TGTGCCAGCAGCTCCCCCGGGACAGGGGCATACGAGCAGTACGTC. Translating gives CASSSPGTGAYEQYV.

This clonotype was recorded a few times. The junction differs from germline at one of its ends, possibly a read error. The chain is built from TRBV6-1 and TRBJ2-1; no clear D gene. Germline CDR1 reads MNHNS; CDR2 reads SASEGT. The CDR3 is 11 amino acids. Here the CDR3 DNA reads TGTGCCAGCAGAGCCTACACTGAGCAGTTCTTC. Translating gives CASRAYTEQFF.

This clonotype was picked up a small number of times. The chain uses TRBV12-5 and TRBJ2-1; D gene ambiguous. This CDR3 spans 12 amino acids. Looked up from germline, CDR1 is LGHNT and CDR2 is FRNRAP. Trimming removed 5 bases from V and 8 bases from J, with 10 bases in between. The CDR3 nucleotides read TGTGCTAGTGGTCCGGGTGTCCATGAGCAGTTCTTC. Its translation: CASGPGVHEQFF.

This clonotype was picked up a small number of times. V is TRBV25-1 and J is TRBJ2-1; tentative D call: TRBD1 (6 bases). Germline CDR1 is MGHDK and CDR2 is SYGVNS. The CDR3 contains 17 residues. With 0 bases removed from V and 4 bases from J, the gap between germline ends came to 16 bases. The CDR3 sequence: CASSEYPGTRVYNEQFF. DNA for the CDR3: TGTGCCAGCAGTGAATACCCCGGGACAAGGGTTTACAATGAGCAGTTCTTC. The full variable domain, completed using reference TRBV25-1 and TRBJ2-1, is EADIYQTPRYLVIGTGKKITLECSQTMGHDKMYWYQQDPGMELHLIHYSYGVNSTEKGDLSSESTVSRIRTEHFPLTLESARPSHTSQYLCASSEYPGTRVYNEQFFGPGTRLTVL.

The V and J genes are TRBV19 and TRBJ2-2; D call uncertain. Germline assignment: CDR1 LNHDA and CDR2 SQIVND (reference sequence). Trimming left V 5 bases short and J 3 bases short, with 13 bases between. The CDR3 runs 15 residues. Here the CDR3 DNA reads TGTGCCAGTAGTCAAGGGCAGAGCTACACCGGGGAGCTGTTTTTT. Amino acids: CASSQGQSYTGELFF.

The chain employs TRBV4-1 and TRBJ1-5; a possible D gene is TRBD1 (6 bases). CDR1 is MGHRA, CDR2 YSYEKL, per germline. The CDR3 is 16 amino acids. Deletions cut 5 bases from V and 3 bases from J, with 17 bases between. In nucleotides, the CDR3 is TGCGCCAGCAGCTCACACCGGGACACCTTCAATCAGCCCCAGCATTTT. This encodes CASSSHRDTFNQPQHF.

The chain recombines TRBV28 with TRBJ2-7; perhaps TRBD1 as D (5 bases). Trimming stripped 6 bases from V and 4 bases from J, with 7 bases between. CDR1 and CDR2 (germline): MDHEN, SYDVKM. CDR3 length equals 11 residues. The CDR3 reads CASSREYEQYV. CDR3 in DNA: TGTGCCAGCAGCAGGGAATACGAGCAGTACGTC.

This chain joins TRBV12-3 or TRBV12-4 and TRBJ2-2; D might be TRBD2 (5 bases). Trimming removed 1 base at V and 4 bases at J, with 13 bases between. The CDR3 loop spans 16 amino acids. Here the CDR3 reads CASSLGEGIVTGELFF. In DNA form, the CDR3 reads TGTGCCAGCAGTTTAGGAGAGGGTATAGTCACCGGGGAGCTGTTTTTT.

This clonotype was seen only a few times. The chain employs TRBV19 and TRBJ1-1; D unclear. The CDR3 has 12 residues. In germline, CDR1 is LNHDA, CDR2 SQIVND (reference sequence). V lost 7 bases, J lost 5 bases, and 11 bases lay in between. CDR3 region: CASIKVPTEAFF. CDR3 DNA: TGTGCCAGTATTAAAGTGCCTACTGAAGCTTTCTTT.

V is TRBV7-8 and J is TRBJ1-1, with 10 bases matching TRBD1. The CDR3 is 16 residues long. Germline V lookup: CDR1 SGHVS, CDR2 FQNEAQ. V lost 5 bases to trimming and J lost 1 base; unmatched junction nucleotides: 7. For the CDR3, the DNA is TGTGCCAGCAGCAGTGGGGACAGGGGATGGAACACTGAAGCTTTCTTT. Its translation: CASSSGDRGWNTEAFF.

The table lists this clonotype with a few counts. This chain links TRBV7-8 with TRBJ2-5, with TRBD2 matching over 7 bases. The CDR3 sequence is 15 residues long. Looked up from germline, CDR1 is SGHVS and CDR2 is FQNEAQ. The V gene end was trimmed by 5 bases and the J gene end by 5 bases; junction bases not matched to a gene: 11. Here the CDR3 reads CASSLRKGGMETQYF. CDR3 sequence (DNA): TGTGCCAGCAGCCTGAGGAAGGGAGGGATGGAGACCCAGTACTTC.

This clonotype turned up a few times. The chain employs TRBV4-1 and TRBJ1-2; D unclear. This CDR3 is built from 15 residues. From germline, CDR1 is MGHRA and CDR2 YSYEKL. V lost 4 bases and J 5 bases, leaving 17 bases between the germline ends. CDR3 region: CASSPSLELTYGYTF. CDR3 nucleotides: TGCGCCAGCAGCCCGTCGCTGGAGTTAACATATGGCTACACCTTC.

Points on this clonotype: A junction boundary mismatches the germline segment, possibly from a read error. V is TRBV27 and J is TRBJ1-2; no reliable D call. Germline values: CDR1 MNHEY, CDR2 SMNVEV (reference sequence). This CDR3 has 16 amino acids. The CDR3 DNA reads as TGTGCCGGCAGTTTATCCACACGCGTTTTAGGATATGGCTACACCTTC. The encoded protein is CAGSLSTRVLGYGYTF.

This clonotype has a count of ten or more. This chain joins TRBV7-2 and TRBJ2-1, with D unclear. Germline CDR1 is SGHTA and CDR2 is FQGNSA. The CDR3 sequence is 11 residues long. The V gene lost 5 bases and the J gene lost 9 bases, with 8 bases spanning the gap. The CDR3 spells CASSPLFEQFF. CDR3 bases: TGTGCCAGCAGCCCGTTGTTTGAGCAGTTCTTC. Using reference TRBV7-2 and TRBJ2-1 for the parts outside the CDR3, the full variable domain is GAGVSQSPSNKVTEKGKDVELRCDPISGHTALYWYRQSLGQGLEFLIYFQGNSAPDKSGLPSDRFSAERTGGSVSTLTIQRTQQEDSAVYLCASSPLFEQFFGPGTRLTVL.

The rearrangement links TRBV24-1 to TRBJ2-1; the D gene is possibly TRBD2 (5 bases). Germline-derived CDR1 and CDR2 are KGHDR and SFDVKD. The germline V and J ends were trimmed by 4 bases and 0 bases, with 18 bases remaining between them. This CDR3 region has 18 residues. In DNA form, the CDR3 reads TGTGCCACCAGTGACCCTACGACTCGGGATCCCTCCTACAATGAGCAGTTCTTC. It is translated as CATSDPTTRDPSYNEQFF.